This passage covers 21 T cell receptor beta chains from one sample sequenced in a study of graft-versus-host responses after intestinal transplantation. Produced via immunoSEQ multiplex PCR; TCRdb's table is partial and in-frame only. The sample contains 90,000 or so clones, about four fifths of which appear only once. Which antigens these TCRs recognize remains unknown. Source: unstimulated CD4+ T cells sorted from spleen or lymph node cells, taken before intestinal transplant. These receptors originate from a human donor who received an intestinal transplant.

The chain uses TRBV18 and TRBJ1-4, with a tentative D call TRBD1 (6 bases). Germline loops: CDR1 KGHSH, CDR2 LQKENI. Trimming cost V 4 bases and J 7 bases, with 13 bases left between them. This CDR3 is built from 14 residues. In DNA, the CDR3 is TGTGCCAGCTCACAGGGCAGGGGCACTGAAAAACTGTTTTTT. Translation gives CASSQGRGTEKLFF.

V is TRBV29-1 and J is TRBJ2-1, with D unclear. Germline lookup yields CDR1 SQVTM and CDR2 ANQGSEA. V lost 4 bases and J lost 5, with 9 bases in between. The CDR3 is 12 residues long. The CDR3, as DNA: TGCAGCGTTGGCGAGGTAAACAATGAGCAGTTCTTC. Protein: CSVGEVNNEQFF.

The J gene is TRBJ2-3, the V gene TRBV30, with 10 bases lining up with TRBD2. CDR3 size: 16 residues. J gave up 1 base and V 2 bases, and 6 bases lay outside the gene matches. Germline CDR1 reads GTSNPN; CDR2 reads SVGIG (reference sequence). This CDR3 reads CAWSILAGARTDTQYF. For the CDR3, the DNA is TGTGCCTGGAGTATCCTAGCGGGAGCCCGCACAGATACGCAGTATTTT.

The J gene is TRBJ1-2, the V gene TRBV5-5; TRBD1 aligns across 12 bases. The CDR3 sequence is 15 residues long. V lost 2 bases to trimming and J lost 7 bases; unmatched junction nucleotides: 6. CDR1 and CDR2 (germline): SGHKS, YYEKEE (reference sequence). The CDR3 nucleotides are TGTGCCAGCAGCTTAGCGGGGACAGGGGGCTCTGGCTACACCTTC. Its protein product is CASSLAGTGGSGYTF.

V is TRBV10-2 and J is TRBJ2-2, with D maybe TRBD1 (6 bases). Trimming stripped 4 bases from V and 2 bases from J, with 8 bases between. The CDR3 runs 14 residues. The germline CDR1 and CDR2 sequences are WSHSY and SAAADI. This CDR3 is CASSGGTNTGELFF. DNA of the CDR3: TGCGCCAGCAGTGGTGGGACAAACACCGGGGAGCTGTTTTTT.

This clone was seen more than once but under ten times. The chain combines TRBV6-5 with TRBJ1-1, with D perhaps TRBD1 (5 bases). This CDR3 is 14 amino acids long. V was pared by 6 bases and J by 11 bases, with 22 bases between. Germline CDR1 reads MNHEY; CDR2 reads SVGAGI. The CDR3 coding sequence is TGTGCCAGCAGACCTCTCGGGACTCTCCCCGACGCTTTCTTT. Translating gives CASRPLGTLPDAFF.

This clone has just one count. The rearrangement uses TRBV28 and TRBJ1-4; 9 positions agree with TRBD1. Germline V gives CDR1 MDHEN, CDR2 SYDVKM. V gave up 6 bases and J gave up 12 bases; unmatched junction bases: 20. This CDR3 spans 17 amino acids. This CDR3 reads CASSRYAYRGPYAELFF. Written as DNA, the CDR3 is TGTGCCAGCAGCAGATACGCATACAGGGGGCCATATGCGGAACTGTTTTTT.

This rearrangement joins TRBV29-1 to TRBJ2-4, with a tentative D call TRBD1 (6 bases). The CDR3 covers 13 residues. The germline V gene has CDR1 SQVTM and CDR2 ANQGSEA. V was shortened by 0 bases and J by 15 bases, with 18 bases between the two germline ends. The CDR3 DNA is TGCAGCGTTGAAGAAGGCAGGGGTTCGAACCTGTACTTC. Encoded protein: CSVEEGRGSNLYF.

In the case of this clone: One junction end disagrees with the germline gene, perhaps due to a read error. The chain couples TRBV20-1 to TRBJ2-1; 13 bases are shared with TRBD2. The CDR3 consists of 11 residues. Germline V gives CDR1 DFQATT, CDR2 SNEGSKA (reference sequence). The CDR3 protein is CSASLTSGRLF. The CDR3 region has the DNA TGCAGTGCTAGCCTGACTAGCGGGAGGCTCTTC.

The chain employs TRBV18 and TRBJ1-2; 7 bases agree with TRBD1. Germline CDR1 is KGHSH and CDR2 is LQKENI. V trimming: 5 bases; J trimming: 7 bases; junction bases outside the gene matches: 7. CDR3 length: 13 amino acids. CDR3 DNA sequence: TGTGCCAGCTCAACAGACAGGGATAGTGGCTACACCTTC. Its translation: CASSTDRDSGYTF.

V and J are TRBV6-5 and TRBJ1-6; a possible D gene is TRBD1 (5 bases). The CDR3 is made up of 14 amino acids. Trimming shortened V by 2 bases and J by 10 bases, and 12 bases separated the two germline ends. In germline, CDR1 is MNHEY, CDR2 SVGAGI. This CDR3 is CASSYRGRVSPLHF. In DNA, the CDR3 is TGTGCCAGCAGTTACCGCGGCAGGGTCTCACCCCTCCACTTT.

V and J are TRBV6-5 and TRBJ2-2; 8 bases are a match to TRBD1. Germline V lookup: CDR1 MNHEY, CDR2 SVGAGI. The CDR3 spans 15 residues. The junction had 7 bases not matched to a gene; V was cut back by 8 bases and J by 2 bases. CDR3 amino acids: CASAGGLLNTGELFF. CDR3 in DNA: TGTGCCAGCGCAGGGGGCCTTCTTAACACCGGGGAGCTGTTTTTT.

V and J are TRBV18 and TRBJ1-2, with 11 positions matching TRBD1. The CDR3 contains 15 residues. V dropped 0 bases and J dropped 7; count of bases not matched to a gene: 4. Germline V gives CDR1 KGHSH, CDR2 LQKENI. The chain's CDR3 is CASSPPGQGVGGYTF. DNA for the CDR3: TGTGCCAGCTCACCACCGGGACAGGGGGTAGGTGGCTACACCTTC.

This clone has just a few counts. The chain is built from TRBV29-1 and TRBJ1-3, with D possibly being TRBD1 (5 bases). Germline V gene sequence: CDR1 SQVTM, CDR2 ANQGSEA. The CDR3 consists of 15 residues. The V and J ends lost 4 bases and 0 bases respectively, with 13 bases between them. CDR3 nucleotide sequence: TGCAGCGTTGGGGTGGGGGGTTCCTCTGGAAACACCATATATTTT. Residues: CSVGVGGSSGNTIYF.

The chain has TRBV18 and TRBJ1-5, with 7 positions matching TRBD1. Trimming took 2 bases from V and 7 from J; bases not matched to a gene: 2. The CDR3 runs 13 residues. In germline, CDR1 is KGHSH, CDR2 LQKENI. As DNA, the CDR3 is TGTGCCAGCTCACCAGACAGGGACCAGCCCCAGCATTTT. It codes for CASSPDRDQPQHF.

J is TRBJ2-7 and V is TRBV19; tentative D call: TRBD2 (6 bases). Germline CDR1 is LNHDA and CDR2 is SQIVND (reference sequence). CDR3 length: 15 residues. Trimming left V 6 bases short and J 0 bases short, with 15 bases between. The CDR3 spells CASRPGLLLSYEQYF. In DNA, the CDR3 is TGTGCCAGTAGACCGGGACTTCTCCTCTCCTACGAGCAGTACTTC.

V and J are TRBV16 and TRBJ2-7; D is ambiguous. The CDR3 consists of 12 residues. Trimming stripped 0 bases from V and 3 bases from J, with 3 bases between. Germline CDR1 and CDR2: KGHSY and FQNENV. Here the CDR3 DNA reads TGTGCCAGCAGCCAATCACACTACGAGCAGTACTTC. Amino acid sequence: CASSQSHYEQYF. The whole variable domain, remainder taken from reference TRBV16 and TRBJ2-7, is GEEVAQTPKHLVRGEGQKAKLYCAPIKGHSYVFWYQQVLKNEFKFLISFQNENVFDETGMPKERFSAKCLPNSPCSLEIQATKLEDSAVYFCASSQSHYEQYFGPGTRLTVT.

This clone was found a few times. CDR3 DNA: TGTGCCAGCAGCGCAGTGACTAGCGGGAGAAGGGATGAGCAGTTCTTC. It yields the protein CASSAVTSGRRDEQFF. V usage is TRBV7-3 and J usage is TRBJ2-1; TRBD2 matches 12 bases. The CDR3 runs to 16 residues. V was pared by 5 bases and J by 8 bases, with 10 bases of the junction left unmatched. Germline V CDR1 and CDR2: SGHTA, FQGTGA. The entire variable domain, with the rest obtained from reference TRBV7-3 and TRBJ2-1, is as follows: GAGVSQTPSNKVTEKGKYVELRCDPISGHTALYWYRQSLGQGPEFLIYFQGTGAADDSGLPNDRFFAVRPEGSVSTLKIQRTERGDSAVYLCASSAVTSGRRDEQFFGPGTRLTVL.

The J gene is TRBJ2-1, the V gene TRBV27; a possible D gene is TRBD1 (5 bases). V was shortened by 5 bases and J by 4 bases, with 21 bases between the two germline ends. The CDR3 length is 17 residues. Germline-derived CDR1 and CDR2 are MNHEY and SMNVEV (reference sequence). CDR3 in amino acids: CASSPQNPGSSYNEQFF. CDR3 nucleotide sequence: TGTGCCAGCAGTCCCCAAAATCCAGGGTCATCATACAATGAGCAGTTCTTC.

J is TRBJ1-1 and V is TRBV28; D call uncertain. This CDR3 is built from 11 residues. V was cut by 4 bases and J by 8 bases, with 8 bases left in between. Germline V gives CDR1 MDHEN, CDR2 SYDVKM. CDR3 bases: TGTGCCAGCAGTTCCAAACGGGAAGCTTTCTTT. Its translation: CASSSKREAFF.

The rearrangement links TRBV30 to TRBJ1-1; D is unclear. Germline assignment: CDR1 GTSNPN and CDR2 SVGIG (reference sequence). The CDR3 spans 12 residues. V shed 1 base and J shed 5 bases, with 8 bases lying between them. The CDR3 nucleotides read TGTGCCTGGAGTGAAGGAGGGACTGAAGCTTTCTTT. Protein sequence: CAWSEGGTEAFF.